This T cell receptor beta chain emerged from a study of cytomegalovirus exposure and HLA in healthy donors. Overall study context: Within the Caucasian-associated ancestry cluster were 81% of the approximately 400 genotyped donors. Study results and limitations: Donors were assumed by presence/absence analyses to have roughly uniform sequencing depth. As immune exposure information, only CMV serostatus was available.

In this sample, this clone turned up a few times. Its antigen is unknown. The primer mix had 60 Vbeta and 13 Jbeta primers. In the original workflow: Later work found 80 million to 85 million unique TCR beta chains, with some 11 million shared. TCRdb's copy holds only in-frame clones and misses some; the assay was immunoSEQ multiplex PCR. V and J calls and clone size are as listed in that table; D and trimming were resolved from the DNA. Of 170,000 or so clones in the sample, roughly 80% were seen once. The CDR3 loop spans 16 amino acids. Germline-derived CDR1 and CDR2 are SGDLS and YYNGEE. V was clipped by 4 bases and J by 4 bases, with 18 bases between them.

The clonotype comes from a boy aged 5-17 years in good health and CMV-seronegative. The sequenced sample was PBMCs. V gene TRBV9 combines with J gene TRBJ2-1; D is undetermined. CDR3 in DNA: TGTGCCAGCAGCCCCAAACCCCGGCAGGTTTACAATGAGCAGTTCTTC. This sequence encodes CASSPKPRQVYNEQFF.